Following are 24 T cell receptor beta chains from one sample sequenced in a study of blood T cell repertoires in COVID-19 (dated by TCRdb to 2018 to 2020). Library preparation used the immunoSEQ multiplex PCR assay. What TCRdb holds here is the immuneACCESS table cut down to in-frame rearrangements. Part of the clones is not present; checked against another copy, under half of the missing clones reflect an unresolved V gene, and the others are unexplained. This sample lists around 67,000 clones; approximately 90% were detected once. The ten top clones hold roughly 18% of the sample. The sequenced sample was peripheral blood. The receptor source for this set is an elderly woman with acute or convalescent COVID-19.

V and J are TRBV9 and TRBJ2-7, with D hard to call. The V end lost 0 bases, the J end lost 3 bases, and 10 bases lay between the germline ends. This CDR3 comprises 14 residues. CDR1 is SGDLS and CDR2 is YYNGEE in the germline V gene. The CDR3 sequence is CASSVGGLSYEQYF. Here the CDR3 DNA reads TGTGCCAGCAGCGTAGGAGGATTAAGCTACGAGCAGTACTTC.

About this clone itself: The same CDR3 is also encoded by other DNA sequences in this sample. The rearrangement links TRBV6-5 to TRBJ2-1; no clear D gene. The CDR3 has 15 amino acids. In germline, CDR1 is MNHEY, CDR2 SVGAGI. V lost 10 bases and J lost 6, with 22 bases in between. The CDR3 loop reads CATLRFPRLGNEQFF. CDR3 DNA: TGTGCCACCCTAAGGTTTCCTAGGCTAGGCAATGAGCAGTTCTTC.

The J gene is TRBJ1-5, the V gene TRBV30; 8 bases agree with TRBD1. V was pared by 4 bases and J by 3 bases, with 8 bases of the junction left unmatched. The CDR3 is 15 residues long. Per germline, CDR1 GTSNPN and CDR2 SVGIG (reference sequence). The CDR3 DNA follows: TGTGCCTGGAAAAATCAGGGGGCGAACAATCAGCCCCAGCATTTT. Its translation is CAWKNQGANNQPQHF.

This clone appeared a single time. The rearrangement links TRBV2 to TRBJ2-2, with a weak D call TRBD2 (6 bases). Trimming shortened V by 10 bases and J by 1 base, and 16 bases separated the two germline ends. CDR1 and CDR2 (germline): SNHLY, FYNNEI. This CDR3 has 15 amino acids. CDR3 bases: TGTGCCACCCATGAGGGGCGGGGGAACACCGGGGAGCTGTTTTTT. This gives the protein CATHEGRGNTGELFF.

The rearrangement uses TRBV19 and TRBJ2-3, with 7 nucleotides matching TRBD2. The CDR3 loop spans 13 amino acids. The germline V gene encodes CDR1 LNHDA and CDR2 SQIVND (reference sequence). The J segment lost 13 bases and the V segment lost 2 bases, leaving 9 bases of the junction unmatched. CDR3 in DNA: TGTGCCAGTAGTATAATTGGGGAGGGTTTCAAGTATTTT. Protein product: CASSIIGEGFKYF.

J is TRBJ2-6 and V is TRBV10-3; 9 bases agree with TRBD1. V shed 3 bases and J 2 bases; nucleotides not matched to a gene: 5. Germline CDR1 reads ENHRY; CDR2 reads SYGVKD. The length of the CDR3 is 17 residues. DNA for the CDR3: TGTGCCATCAGTGAATTGAGGACAGGGGCTGGGGCCAACGTCCTGACTTTC. Encoded protein: CAISELRTGAGANVLTF.

The genes are TRBV19 and TRBJ2-2; D gene unclear. The V and J ends lost 5 bases and 1 base respectively, with 8 bases between them. The CDR3 is 14 residues long. Germline CDR1 is LNHDA and CDR2 is SQIVND (reference sequence). CDR3 residues: CASSPARNTGELFF. In nucleotides, the CDR3 is TGTGCCAGTAGTCCCGCGAGGAACACCGGGGAGCTGTTTTTT.

This chain's CDR3 is CASRPQGGRNTIYF. The CDR3 coding sequence is TGTGCCAGCAGGCCACAGGGGGGAAGAAACACCATATATTTT. The J gene is TRBJ1-3, the V gene TRBV6-5; TRBD1 aligns across 8 bases. This CDR3 is 14 amino acids long. Germline values: CDR1 MNHEY, CDR2 SVGAGI. V lost 6 bases, J lost 5 bases, and 6 bases stayed unmatched.

The chain employs TRBV19 and TRBJ1-2, with D maybe TRBD1 (5 bases). V was pared by 4 bases and J by 4 bases, with 16 bases between. The V gene's germline CDR1 is LNHDA and CDR2 SQIVND (reference sequence). The CDR3 has 15 residues. CDR3 protein: CASSSGPGGVYGYTF. CDR3 nucleotide sequence: TGTGCCAGTAGTAGTGGTCCCGGGGGAGTCTATGGCTACACCTTC.

This rearrangement joins TRBV28 to TRBJ2-5, with 8 bases fitting TRBD1. The V segment lost 5 bases and the J segment 2 bases; nucleotides outside the gene matches: 4. CDR3 length equals 14 residues. The germline V gene encodes CDR1 MDHEN and CDR2 SYDVKM. The CDR3 reads CASSTRTGQETQYF. CDR3 nucleotide sequence: TGTGCCAGCAGTACGAGGACAGGGCAAGAGACCCAGTACTTC.

This chain connects TRBV6-5 to TRBJ2-7; 8 nucleotides agree with TRBD2. Germline V gives CDR1 MNHEY, CDR2 SVGAGI. This CDR3 is built from 14 residues. J was trimmed by 0 bases and V by 2 bases; bases with no gene match: 0. CDR3 sequence (DNA): TGTGCCAGCAGTTACAGCGGGAGCTCCTACGAGCAGTACTTC. It codes for CASSYSGSSYEQYF.

The CDR3 sequence is CASIGQGGYTEAFF. CDR3 nucleotide sequence: TGTGCCAGCATCGGACAGGGCGGGTACACTGAAGCTTTCTTT. The chain employs TRBV2 and TRBJ1-1; 8 bases align to TRBD1. J was trimmed by 3 bases and V by 7 bases; bases with no gene match: 7. The CDR3 extends over 14 amino acids. Germline-derived CDR1 and CDR2 are SNHLY and FYNNEI.

This chain connects TRBV6-4 to TRBJ2-1, with 14 bases aligning to TRBD2. The CDR3 contains 17 residues. Trimming removed 5 bases from V and 8 bases from J; junction bases left unmatched: 11. CDR1 MRHNA and CDR2 SNTAGT come from the germline V gene. CDR3 DNA sequence: TGTGCCAGCAGTCTCACAAGGGGACTAGCGGGAGCGGATGAGCAGTTCTTC. This codes for CASSLTRGLAGADEQFF.

Many counts were recorded for this clone. The chain combines TRBV5-1 with TRBJ1-5; D unclear. CDR3 length: 13 amino acids. Trimming shortened V by 4 bases and J by 5 bases, and 10 bases separated the two germline ends. Germline CDR1 SGHRS, CDR2 YFSETQ. The CDR3 reads CASSPAGDQPQHF. In DNA, the CDR3 is TGCGCCAGCAGCCCTGCGGGAGATCAGCCCCAGCATTTT.

This chain links TRBV5-1 with TRBJ1-3, with D perhaps TRBD1 (5 bases). This CDR3 has 16 amino acids. The germline V and J ends were trimmed by 0 bases and 3 bases, with 13 bases remaining between them. Looked up from germline, CDR1 is SGHRS and CDR2 is YFSETQ. The CDR3 reads CASSLEAPGHGNTIYF. Here the CDR3 DNA reads TGCGCCAGCAGCTTGGAAGCGCCAGGGCATGGAAACACCATATATTTT.

V is TRBV6-2 or TRBV6-3 and J is TRBJ1-5, with TRBD1 matching over 8 bases. From germline, CDR1 is MNHEY and CDR2 SVGEGT. The CDR3 loop spans 18 amino acids. V lost 2 bases to trimming and J lost 2 bases; unmatched junction nucleotides: 11. The chain's CDR3 is CASSYQPGQGGGNQPQHF. The DNA of the CDR3 is TGTGCCAGCAGTTACCAACCTGGACAGGGTGGAGGCAATCAGCCCCAGCATTTT.

V is TRBV28 and J is TRBJ2-4, with D possibly being TRBD1 (6 bases). The V and J ends lost 6 bases and 1 base respectively, with 16 bases between them. CDR1 and CDR2 (germline): MDHEN, SYDVKM. The CDR3 totals 16 residues. The CDR3 reads CASSYPGTSAKNIQYF. The CDR3 DNA sequence: TGTGCCAGCAGCTACCCTGGGACATCCGCCAAAAACATTCAGTACTTC.

The chain carries TRBV20-1 and TRBJ2-3; 9 bases match TRBD2. V lost 3 bases, J lost 4 bases, and 5 bases stayed unmatched. The CDR3 loop spans 14 amino acids. Germline V lookup: CDR1 DFQATT, CDR2 SNEGSKA (reference sequence). CDR3 sequence reads: CSASYLAGSDTQYF. CDR3 DNA sequence: TGCAGTGCTAGTTACCTAGCGGGATCAGATACGCAGTATTTT.

The chain carries TRBV7-2 and TRBJ1-5; D not resolved. This CDR3 region has 15 residues. Germline CDR1 is SGHTA and CDR2 is FQGNSA. Deletions cut 4 bases from V and 3 bases from J, with 13 bases between. CDR3 sequence reads: CASSSFGQVNQPQHF. As DNA, the CDR3 is TGTGCCAGCAGCTCTTTTGGGCAAGTCAATCAGCCCCAGCATTTT.

The chain has TRBV6-5 and TRBJ2-6; no reliable D call. Between the trimmed V and J ends, which lost 9 bases and 0 bases, there was a span of 12 bases. CDR1 is MNHEY, CDR2 SVGAGI, per germline. The CDR3 spans 15 residues. The CDR3 spells CASLPLSSGANVLTF. In DNA form, the CDR3 reads TGTGCCAGTTTGCCCCTAAGCTCTGGGGCCAACGTCCTGACTTTC.

This clone was seen more than once but under ten times. J is TRBJ1-1 and V is TRBV5-1; D gene uncertain. V was trimmed by 4 bases and J by 1 base, leaving 14 bases between them. CDR1 and CDR2 from the germline V gene are SGHRS and YFSETQ. This CDR3 has 15 amino acids. The DNA of the CDR3 is TGCGCCAGCAGCGTCGTAGCCGGATCGAACACTGAAGCTTTCTTT. Translating it yields CASSVVAGSNTEAFF.

CDR3 DNA: TGTGCCAGCAGCTTGGGCTACGGGAGGGTGGGCGGCAATGAGCAGTTCTTC. Translation gives CASSLGYGRVGGNEQFF. The J gene is TRBJ2-1, the V gene TRBV5-6; 8 bases map to TRBD2. The ends lost 0 bases at V and 6 bases at J; junction bases unmatched: 11. Germline V gives CDR1 SGHDT, CDR2 YYEEEE. The CDR3 has 17 amino acids.

This clone was found once. This sequence joins TRBV9 and TRBJ2-3; 9 bases are shared with TRBD2. V lost 1 base, J lost 2 bases, and 8 bases stayed unmatched. The CDR3 runs 17 residues. From germline, CDR1 is SGDLS and CDR2 YYNGEE. The CDR3 DNA sequence: TGTGCCAGCAGCGTAACGTCTAGCGGGGCGCCCACAGATACGCAGTATTTT. This codes for CASSVTSSGAPTDTQYF.

CDR3 loop: CASSLGSYEQYF. The CDR3 DNA reads TGTGCCAGCAGTTTAGGCAGCTACGAGCAGTACTTC. V gene TRBV12-3 or TRBV12-4 combines with J gene TRBJ2-7; D ambiguous. CDR3 length equals 12 residues. The germline V and J ends were trimmed by 1 base and 3 bases, with 4 bases remaining between them.